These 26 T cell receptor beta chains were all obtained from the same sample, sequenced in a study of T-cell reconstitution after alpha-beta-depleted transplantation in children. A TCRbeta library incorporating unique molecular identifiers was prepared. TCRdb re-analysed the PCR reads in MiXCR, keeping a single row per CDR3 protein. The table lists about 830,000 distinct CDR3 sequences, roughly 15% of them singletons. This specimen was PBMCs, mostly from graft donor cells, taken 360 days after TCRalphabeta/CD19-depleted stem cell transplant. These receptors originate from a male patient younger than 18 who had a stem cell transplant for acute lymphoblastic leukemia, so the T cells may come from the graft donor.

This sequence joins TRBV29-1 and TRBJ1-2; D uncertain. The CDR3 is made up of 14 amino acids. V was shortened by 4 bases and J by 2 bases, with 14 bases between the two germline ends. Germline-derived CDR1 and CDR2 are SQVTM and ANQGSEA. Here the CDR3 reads CSVVEGGVNYGYTF. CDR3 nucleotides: TGCAGCGTTGTGGAGGGAGGAGTAAACTATGGCTACACCTTC.

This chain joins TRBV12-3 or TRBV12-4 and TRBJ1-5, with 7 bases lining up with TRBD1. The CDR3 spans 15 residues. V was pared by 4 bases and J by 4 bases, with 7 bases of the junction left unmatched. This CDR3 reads CASSSTGPQNQPQHF. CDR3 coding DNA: TGTGCCAGCAGTTCGACAGGGCCCCAGAATCAGCCCCAGCATTTT.

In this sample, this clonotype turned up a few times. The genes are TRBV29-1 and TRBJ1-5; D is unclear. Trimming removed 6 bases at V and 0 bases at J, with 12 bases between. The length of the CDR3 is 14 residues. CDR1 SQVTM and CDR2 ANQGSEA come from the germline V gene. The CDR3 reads CSVILDGSNQPQHF. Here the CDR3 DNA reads TGCAGCGTGATTCTAGACGGTAGCAATCAGCCCCAGCATTTT.

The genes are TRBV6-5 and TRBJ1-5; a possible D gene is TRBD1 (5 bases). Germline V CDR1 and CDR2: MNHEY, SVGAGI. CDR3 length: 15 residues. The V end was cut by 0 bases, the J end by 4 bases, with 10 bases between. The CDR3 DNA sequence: TGTGCCAGCAGTTACTCGATTTGGGGGAATCAGCCCCAGCATTTT. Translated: CASSYSIWGNQPQHF.

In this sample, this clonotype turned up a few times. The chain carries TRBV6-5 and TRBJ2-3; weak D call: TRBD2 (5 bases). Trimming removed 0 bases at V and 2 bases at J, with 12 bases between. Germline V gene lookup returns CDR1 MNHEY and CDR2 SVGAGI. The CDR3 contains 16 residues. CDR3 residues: CASSYSKREITDTQYF. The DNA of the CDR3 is TGTGCCAGCAGTTACTCGAAGAGGGAGATCACAGATACGCAGTATTTT.

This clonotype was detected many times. The CDR3 nucleotides read TGTGCCAGCAGCCCCCCTCGGACTAGCGGGTACAATGAGCAGTTCTTC. Translating gives CASSPPRTSGYNEQFF. The genes are TRBV9 and TRBJ2-1; 11 bases match TRBD2. With V trimmed by 4 bases and J by 4 bases, 7 bases remained unmatched. This CDR3 is built from 16 residues. Germline values: CDR1 SGDLS, CDR2 YYNGEE.

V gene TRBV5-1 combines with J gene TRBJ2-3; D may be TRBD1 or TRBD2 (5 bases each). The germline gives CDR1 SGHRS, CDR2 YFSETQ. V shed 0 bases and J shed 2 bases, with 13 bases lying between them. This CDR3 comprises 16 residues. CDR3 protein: CASSLAGLGITDTQYF. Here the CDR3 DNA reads TGCGCCAGCAGCTTGGCGGGGCTAGGCATCACAGATACGCAGTATTTT.

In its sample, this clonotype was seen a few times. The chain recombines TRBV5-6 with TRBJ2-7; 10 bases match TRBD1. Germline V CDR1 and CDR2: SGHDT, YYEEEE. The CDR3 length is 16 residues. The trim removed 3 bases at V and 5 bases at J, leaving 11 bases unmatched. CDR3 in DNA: TGTGCCAGCAGCTCGGAGACAGGGGGCGCCGTAGACGAGCAGTACTTC. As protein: CASSSETGGAVDEQYF.

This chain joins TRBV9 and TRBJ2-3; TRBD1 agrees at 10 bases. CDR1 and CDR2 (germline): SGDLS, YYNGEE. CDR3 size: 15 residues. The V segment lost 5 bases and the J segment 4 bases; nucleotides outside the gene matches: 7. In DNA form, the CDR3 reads TGTGCCAGCAGTGTTGACAGGGGGCAGGCAGATACGCAGTATTTT. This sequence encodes CASSVDRGQADTQYF.

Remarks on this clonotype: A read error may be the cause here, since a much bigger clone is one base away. The CDR3 here is CASGPTGNTEAFF. In nucleotides, the CDR3 is TGTGCCAGCGGCCCGACAGGGAACACTGAAGCTTTCTTT. The chain combines TRBV2 with TRBJ1-1, with a possible D match to TRBD1 (6 bases). Trimming left V 8 bases short and J 1 base short, with 11 bases between. Germline assignment: CDR1 SNHLY and CDR2 FYNNEI. The CDR3 length is 13 residues.

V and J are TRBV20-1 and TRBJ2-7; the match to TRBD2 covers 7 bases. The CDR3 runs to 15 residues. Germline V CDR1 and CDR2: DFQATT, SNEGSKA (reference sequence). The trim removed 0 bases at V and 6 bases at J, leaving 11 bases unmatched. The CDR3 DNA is TGCAGTGCTAGAGAGGGGGAGGGCAGGCCATCCGAGCAGTACTTC. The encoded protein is CSAREGEGRPSEQYF.

CDR3 residues: CSVPSRWNKNIQYF. The DNA for the CDR3 is TGCAGCGTTCCATCCCGATGGAACAAAAACATTCAGTACTTC. The J gene is TRBJ2-4, the V gene TRBV29-1; unclear D gene. Trimming shortened V by 5 bases and J by 3 bases, and 14 bases separated the two germline ends. CDR1 and CDR2 from the germline V gene are SQVTM and ANQGSEA. CDR3 size: 14 residues.

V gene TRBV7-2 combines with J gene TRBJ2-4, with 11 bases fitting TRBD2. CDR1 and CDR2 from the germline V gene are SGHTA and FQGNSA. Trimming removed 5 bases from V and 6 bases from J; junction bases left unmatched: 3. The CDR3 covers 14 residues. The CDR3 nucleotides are TGTGCCAGCAGCCGAGGACTAGCGGGAAACATTCAGTACTTC. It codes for CASSRGLAGNIQYF.

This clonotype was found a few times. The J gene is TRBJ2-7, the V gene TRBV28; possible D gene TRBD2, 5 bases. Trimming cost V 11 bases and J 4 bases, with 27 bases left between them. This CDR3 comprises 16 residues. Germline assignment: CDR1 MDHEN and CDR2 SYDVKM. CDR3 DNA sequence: TGTGCCTCCCTCGGGGATTCACTCCCTCGAATATACGAGCAGTACTTC. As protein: CASLGDSLPRIYEQYF. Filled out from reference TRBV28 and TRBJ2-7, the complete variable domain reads DVKVTQSSRYLVKRTGEKVFLECVQDMDHENMFWYRQDPGLGLRLIYFSYDVKMKEKGDIPEGYSVSREKKERFSLILESASTNQTSMYLCASLGDSLPRIYEQYFGPGTRLTVT.

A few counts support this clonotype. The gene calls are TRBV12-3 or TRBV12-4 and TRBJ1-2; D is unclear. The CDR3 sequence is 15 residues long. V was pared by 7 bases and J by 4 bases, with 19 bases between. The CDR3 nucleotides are TGTGCCAGCACCCCTGCACTGAGGGTGGCCTATGGCTACACCTTC. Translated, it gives CASTPALRVAYGYTF.

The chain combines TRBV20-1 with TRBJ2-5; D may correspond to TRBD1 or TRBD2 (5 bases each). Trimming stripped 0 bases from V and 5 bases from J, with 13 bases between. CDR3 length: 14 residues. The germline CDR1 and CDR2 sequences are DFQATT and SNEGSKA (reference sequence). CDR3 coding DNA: TGCAGTGCTAGAGAGGGACCCAGGAGGGAGACCCAGTACTTC. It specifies CSAREGPRRETQYF.

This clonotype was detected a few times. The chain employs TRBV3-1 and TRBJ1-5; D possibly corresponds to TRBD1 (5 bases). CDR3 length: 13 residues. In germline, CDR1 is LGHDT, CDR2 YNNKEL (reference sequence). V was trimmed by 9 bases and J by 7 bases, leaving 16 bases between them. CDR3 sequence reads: CASGRKGRQPQHF. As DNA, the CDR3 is TGTGCCAGTGGACGGAAGGGACGACAGCCCCAGCATTTT.

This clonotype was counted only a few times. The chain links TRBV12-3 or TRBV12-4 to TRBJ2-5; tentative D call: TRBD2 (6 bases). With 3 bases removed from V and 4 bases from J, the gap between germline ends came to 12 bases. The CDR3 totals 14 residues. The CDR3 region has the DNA TGTGCCAGCAGTTTCTGGGGGGAGAGAGAGACCCAGTACTTC. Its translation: CASSFWGERETQYF.

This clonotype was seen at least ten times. CDR3 protein: CSARDGVYRDPNEQFF. Written as DNA, the CDR3 is TGCAGTGCTAGAGATGGGGTGTACCGGGACCCCAATGAGCAGTTCTTC. The chain recombines TRBV20-1 with TRBJ2-1, with D possibly called TRBD1 or TRBD2 (5 bases each). Trimming cost V 0 bases and J 6 bases, with 18 bases left between them. The CDR3 loop spans 16 amino acids. Germline loops: CDR1 DFQATT, CDR2 SNEGSKA (reference sequence).

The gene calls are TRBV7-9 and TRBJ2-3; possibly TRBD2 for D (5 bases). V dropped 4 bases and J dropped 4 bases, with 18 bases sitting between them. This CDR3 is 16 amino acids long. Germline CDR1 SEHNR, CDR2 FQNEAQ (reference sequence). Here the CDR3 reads CASSSLGGGKADTQYF. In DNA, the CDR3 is TGTGCCAGCAGCTCCCTCGGCGGAGGAAAGGCAGATACGCAGTATTTT.

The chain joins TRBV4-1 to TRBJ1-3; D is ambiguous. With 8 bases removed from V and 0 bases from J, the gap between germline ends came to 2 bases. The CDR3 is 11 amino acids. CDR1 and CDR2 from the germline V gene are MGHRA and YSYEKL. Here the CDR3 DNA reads TGCGCCAGCGGCTCTGGAAACACCATATATTTT. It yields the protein CASGSGNTIYF.

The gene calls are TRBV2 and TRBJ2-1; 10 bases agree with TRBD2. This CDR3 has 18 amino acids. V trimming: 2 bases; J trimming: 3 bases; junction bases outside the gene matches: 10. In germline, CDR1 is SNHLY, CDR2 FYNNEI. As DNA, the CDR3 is TGTGCCAGCAGTGAATCGAGCGGGAGGGTCCGCGGCTACAATGAGCAGTTCTTC. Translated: CASSESSGRVRGYNEQFF.

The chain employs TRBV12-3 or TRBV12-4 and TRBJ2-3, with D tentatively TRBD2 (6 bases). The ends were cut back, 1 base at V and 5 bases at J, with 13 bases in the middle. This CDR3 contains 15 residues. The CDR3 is CASSLVREGRDTQYF. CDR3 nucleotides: TGTGCCAGCAGTTTAGTGCGGGAAGGGAGAGATACGCAGTATTTT.

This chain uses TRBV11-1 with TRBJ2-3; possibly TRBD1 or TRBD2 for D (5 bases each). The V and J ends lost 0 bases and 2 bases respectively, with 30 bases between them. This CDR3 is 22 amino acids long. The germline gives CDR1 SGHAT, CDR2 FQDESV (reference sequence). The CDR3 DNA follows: TGTGCCAGCAGCTTAGCGAGATGGAGGCAGGGTGTTCTACCTTGCTTCACAGATACGCAGTATTTT. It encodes CASSLARWRQGVLPCFTDTQYF.

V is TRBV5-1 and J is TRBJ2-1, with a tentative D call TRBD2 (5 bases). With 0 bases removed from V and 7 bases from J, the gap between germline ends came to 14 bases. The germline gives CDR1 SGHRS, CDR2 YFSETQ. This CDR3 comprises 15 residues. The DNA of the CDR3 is TGCGCCAGCAGCTTGGGATTAGATAAGCGGAATGAGCAGTTCTTC. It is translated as CASSLGLDKRNEQFF.

The CDR3 loop reads CASTPRVGRPGEQYF. The CDR3 nucleotides are TGTGCCAGCACCCCTCGGGTCGGGAGGCCAGGCGAGCAGTACTTC. The chain recombines TRBV27 with TRBJ2-7; 7 bases agree with TRBD2. This CDR3 has 15 residues. Germline V gene data show CDR1 as MNHEY and CDR2 as SMNVEV (reference sequence). Unmatched junction bases numbered 15, after V lost 7 bases and J lost 6 bases.